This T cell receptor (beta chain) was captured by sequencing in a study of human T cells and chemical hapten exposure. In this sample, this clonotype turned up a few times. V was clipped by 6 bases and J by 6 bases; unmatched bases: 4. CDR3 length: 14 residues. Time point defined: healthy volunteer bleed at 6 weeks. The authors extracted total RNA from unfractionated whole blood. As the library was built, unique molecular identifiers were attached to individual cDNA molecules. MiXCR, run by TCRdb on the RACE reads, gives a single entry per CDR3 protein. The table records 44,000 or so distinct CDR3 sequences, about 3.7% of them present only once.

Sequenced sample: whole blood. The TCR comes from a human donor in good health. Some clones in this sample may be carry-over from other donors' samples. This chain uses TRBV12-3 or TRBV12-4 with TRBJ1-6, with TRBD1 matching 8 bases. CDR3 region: CASSLQGGNSPLHF. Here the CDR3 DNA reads TGTGCCAGCAGCTTACAGGGGGGTAATTCACCCCTCCACTTT.